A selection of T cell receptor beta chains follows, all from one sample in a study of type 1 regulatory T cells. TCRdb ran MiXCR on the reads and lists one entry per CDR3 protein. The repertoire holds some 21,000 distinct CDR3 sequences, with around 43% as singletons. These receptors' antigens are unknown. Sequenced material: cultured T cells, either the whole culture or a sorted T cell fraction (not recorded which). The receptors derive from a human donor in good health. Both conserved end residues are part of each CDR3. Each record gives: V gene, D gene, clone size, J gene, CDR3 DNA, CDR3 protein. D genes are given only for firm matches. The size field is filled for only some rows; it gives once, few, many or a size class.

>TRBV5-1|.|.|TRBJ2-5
TGCGCCAGCAGCTTGGAAGGGCGGGGCCAAGAGACCCAGTACTTC
CASSLEGRGQETQYF
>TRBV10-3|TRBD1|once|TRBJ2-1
TGTGCCATCAGCCTTACAGGGGGCGTCAACAATGAGCAGTTCTTC
CAISLTGGVNNEQFF
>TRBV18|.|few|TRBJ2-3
TGTGCCAGCTCACCACCGACAGGGAGGACAGATACGCAGTATTTT
CASSPPTGRTDTQYF
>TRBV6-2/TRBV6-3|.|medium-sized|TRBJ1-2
TGTGCCACCTCCGGAGTTTATGGCTACACCTTC
CATSGVYGYTF
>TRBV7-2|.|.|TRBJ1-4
TGTGCCAGCAGCTTAGCTAATGAAAAACTGTTTTTT
CASSLANEKLFF
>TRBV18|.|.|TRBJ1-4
TGTGCCAGCACACAAGTTGGGACTAATGAAAAACTGTTTTTT
CASTQVGTNEKLFF
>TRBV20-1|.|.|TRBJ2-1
TGCAGTGCTAGTAGAGGGAACGAGCAGTTCTTC
CSASRGNEQFF
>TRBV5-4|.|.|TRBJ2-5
TGTGCCAGCAGCCGGCCCGGGGGTAGGGAGACCCAGTACTTC
CASSRPGGRETQYF
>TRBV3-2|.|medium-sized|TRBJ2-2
TGTGCCAGCAGCGGCAGCGGGGAGGTCACCGGGGAGCTGTTTTTT
CASSGSGEVTGELFF
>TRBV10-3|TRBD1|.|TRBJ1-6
TGTGCCATCAGTCCGGGACAGACAAATTCACCCATCCACTTT
CAISPGQTNSPIHF
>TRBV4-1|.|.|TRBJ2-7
TGCGCCAGCAGCAACCCCGCGAGGGGCTACGAGCAGTACTTC
CASSNPARGYEQYF
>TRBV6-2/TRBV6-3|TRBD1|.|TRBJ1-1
TGTGCCAGCTATAGGAGGGGGCCACCAGAAGCTTTCTTT
CASYRRGPPEAFF
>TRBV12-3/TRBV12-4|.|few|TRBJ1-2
TGTGCCAGCAGTTTCGGGGGGTGGGGATATGGCTACACCTTC
CASSFGGWGYGYTF
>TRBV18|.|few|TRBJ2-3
TGTGCCAGCTCACCTTCGCTAGCGAAGAGCACAGATACGCAGTATTTT
CASSPSLAKSTDTQYF
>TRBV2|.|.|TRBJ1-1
TGTGCCAGCAATCAGGCAAACACTGAAGCTTTCTTT
CASNQANTEAFF
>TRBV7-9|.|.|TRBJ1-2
TGTGCCAGCAGCTTAGGGGCGGGTGGCTATGGCTACACCTTC
CASSLGAGGYGYTF
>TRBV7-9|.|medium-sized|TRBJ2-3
TGTGCCAGCAGCTCAGGGTCGTTGATCTACACGGATACGCAGTATTTT
CASSSGSLIYTDTQYF
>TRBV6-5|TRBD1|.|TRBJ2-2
TGTGCCAGCAGACCACCGGGACAGGCGAACACCGGGGAGCTGTTTTTT
CASRPPGQANTGELFF
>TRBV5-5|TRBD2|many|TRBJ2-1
TGTGCCAGCAGCTCCATATCGGGAGGTGAGCAGTTCTTC
CASSSISGGEQFF
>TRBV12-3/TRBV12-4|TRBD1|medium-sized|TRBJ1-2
TGTGCCAGCAGGAGAGGGACAGGGGGCAATGGCTACACCTTC
CASRRGTGGNGYTF
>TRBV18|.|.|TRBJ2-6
TGTGCCAGCTCACGTGTACGAGGCTCTGGGGCCAACGTCCTGACTTTC
CASSRVRGSGANVLTF
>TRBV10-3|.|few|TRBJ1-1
TGTGCCATCAGTGGGCCAAACACTGAAGCTTTCTTT
CAISGPNTEAFF
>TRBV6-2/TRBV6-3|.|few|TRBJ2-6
TGTGCCAGCAGCGGACCGGTCTCTGGGGCCAACGTCCTGACTTTC
CASSGPVSGANVLTF
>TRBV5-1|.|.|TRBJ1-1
TGCGCCAGCAGCTTGGAGACCCTTTGGAAAGGTTCTAGGAGGACTGAAGCTTTCTTT
CASSLETLWKGSRRTEAFF
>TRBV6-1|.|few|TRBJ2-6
TGTGCCAGCTCGCCATTTTCCGGGGCCAACGTCCTGACTTTC
CASSPFSGANVLTF
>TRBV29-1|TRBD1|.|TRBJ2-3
TGCAGCGGTAACAGGGGTGTCACAGATACGCAGTATTTT
CSGNRGVTDTQYF
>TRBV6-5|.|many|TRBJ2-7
TGTGCCAGCAGTTACAATACAGGCACCTACGAGCAGTACTTC
CASSYNTGTYEQYF
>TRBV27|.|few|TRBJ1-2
TGTGCCAGCAGTTCCAGGGGACCCGGTGGCTACACCTTC
CASSSRGPGGYTF
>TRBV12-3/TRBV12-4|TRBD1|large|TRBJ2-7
TGTGCCAGCAGTAAATCAGGGGGCGCGATAAACGAGCAGTACTTC
CASSKSGGAINEQYF
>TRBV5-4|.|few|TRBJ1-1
TGTGCCACCCGGAGGGGGGGCAACACTGAAGCTTTCTTT
CATRRGGNTEAFF
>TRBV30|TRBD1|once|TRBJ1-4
TGTGCCTGGAGTCCACTACAGGGGGCTCGTGGAAAACTGTTTTTT
CAWSPLQGARGKLFF
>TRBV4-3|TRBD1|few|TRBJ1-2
TGCGCCAGCAGCCAGAAAACCGGGACAGGGGCCTTTGGTGGCTATGGCTACACCTTC
CASSQKTGTGAFGGYGYTF
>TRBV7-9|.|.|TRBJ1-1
TGTGCCAGCAGCTTAGGGTCGGGAGACCCAGAAGCTTTCTTT
CASSLGSGDPEAFF
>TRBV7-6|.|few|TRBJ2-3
TGTGCCAGCAGCTCCGGCCCTACAGATACGCAGTATTTT
CASSSGPTDTQYF
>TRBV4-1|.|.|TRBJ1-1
TGCGCCAGCAGCCAAGATTGGCGGGGGGCTGAAGCTTTCTTT
CASSQDWRGAEAFF
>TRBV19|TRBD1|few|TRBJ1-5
TGTGCCAGTAGTCCCCGGGACAGGGTTTTATATAGCAATCAGCCCCAGCATTTT
CASSPRDRVLYSNQPQHF
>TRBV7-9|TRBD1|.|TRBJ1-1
TGTGCCAGCAGTCGGACAGGGGGATCGAACACTGAAGCTTTCTTT
CASSRTGGSNTEAFF
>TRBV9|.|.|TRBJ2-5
TGTGCCAGCAGCGTAGGAGGGGCCCAAGAGACCCAGTACTTC
CASSVGGAQETQYF
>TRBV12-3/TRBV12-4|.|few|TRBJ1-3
TGTGCCAGCAGGCCGACAGGAGGAAACACCATATATTTT
CASRPTGGNTIYF
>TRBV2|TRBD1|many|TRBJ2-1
TGTGCCAGCAGGGGACAGGGGTTCAATGAGCAGTTCTTC
CASRGQGFNEQFF
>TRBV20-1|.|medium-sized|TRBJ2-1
TGCAGTGCTAGAGATCCCCGGGGCACCTACAATGAGCAGTTCTTC
CSARDPRGTYNEQFF
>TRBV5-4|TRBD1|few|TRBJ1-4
TGTGCCAGCAGGCGGACAGGGGGCGATGAAAAACTGTTTTTT
CASRRTGGDEKLFF
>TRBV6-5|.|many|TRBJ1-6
TGTGCCAGCAGAGACACCGGAGGGGTGGCGGGTTCACCCCTCCACTTT
CASRDTGGVAGSPLHF
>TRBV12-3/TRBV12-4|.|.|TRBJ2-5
TGTGCCAGCAGTTTAGCGGAAGAGACCCAGTACTTC
CASSLAEETQYF
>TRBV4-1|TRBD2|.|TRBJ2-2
TGCGCCAGCATGGGTTTGGGGGCGGGGGGGAACACCGGGGAGCTGTTTTTT
CASMGLGAGGNTGELFF
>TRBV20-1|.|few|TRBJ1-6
TGCAGTGCGAGAGGTTCGAGGAATAATTCACCCCTCCACTTT
CSARGSRNNSPLHF